These 23 T cell receptor beta chains were all obtained from the same sample, sequenced in a study of blood T cell repertoires in COVID-19. Libraries were prepared by immunoSEQ multiplex PCR; TCRdb keeps only in-frame clonotypes and omits some of them. The profile covers about 100,000 clones, with around 84% appearing a single time and around 13% taken by the ten largest. Input material: peripheral blood. These receptors were taken from a woman aged 55-70 years in a cohort sampled during active or convalescent COVID-19.

This chain joins TRBV6-2 or TRBV6-3 and TRBJ1-1; 7 bases line up with TRBD1. The V gene's germline CDR1 is MNHEY and CDR2 SVGEGT. The CDR3 runs to 17 residues. The J segment lost 4 bases and the V segment lost 0 bases, leaving 11 bases of the junction unmatched. CDR3 sequence reads: CASSYSPQRGRPTEAFF. The CDR3 DNA reads TGTGCCAGCAGTTACTCACCACAGAGGGGGCGACCCACTGAAGCTTTCTTT.

V gene TRBV29-1 combines with J gene TRBJ1-5; 9 bases match TRBD1. The germline V gene encodes CDR1 SQVTM and CDR2 ANQGSEA. The CDR3 loop spans 13 amino acids. Unmatched junction bases numbered 4, after V lost 8 bases and J lost 2 bases. The CDR3 DNA sequence: TGCAGCACCCGGGACAGGGGCAATCAGCCCCAGCATTTT. Amino acids: CSTRDRGNQPQHF. Full variable domain (rest looked up from reference TRBV29-1 and TRBJ1-5): SAVISQKPSRDICQRGTSLTIQCQVDSQVTMMFWYRQQPGQSLTLIATANQGSEATYESGFVIDKFPISRPNLTFSTLTVSNMSPEDSSIYLCSTRDRGNQPQHFGDGTRLSIL.

V and J are TRBV28 and TRBJ1-2, with 7 bases aligning to TRBD1. The CDR3 extends over 14 amino acids. Germline V gene data show CDR1 as MDHEN and CDR2 as SYDVKM. J was trimmed by 7 bases and V by 4 bases; bases with no gene match: 9. CDR3 residues: CASSSQGPLLGYTF. The CDR3 coding sequence is TGTGCCAGCAGTTCACAGGGGCCGCTCCTTGGCTACACCTTC.

This clone was picked up one time. The chain uses TRBV25-1 and TRBJ2-5; 10 bases map to TRBD2. CDR1 MGHDK and CDR2 SYGVNS come from the germline V gene. V was pared by 1 base and J by 5 bases, with 13 bases of the junction left unmatched. The CDR3 has 18 residues. CDR3 bases: TGTGCCAGCAGTGAATTCCCCGGGAGCGGGAGGGCCCGGGAGACCCAGTACTTC. It specifies CASSEFPGSGRARETQYF.

About this clone: Within the sample, other DNA sequences also encode this same CDR3. The chain has TRBV6-1 and TRBJ1-2; unclear D gene. V was trimmed by 1 base and J by 3 bases, leaving 6 bases between them. Looked up from germline, CDR1 is MNHNS and CDR2 is SASEGT. This CDR3 comprises 13 residues. In DNA, the CDR3 is TGTGCCAGCAGTGAAGGGCAGTACTATGGCTACACCTTC. Translation gives CASSEGQYYGYTF.

The chain has TRBV9 and TRBJ1-2; a weak D match, TRBD1 (5 bases). Trimming took 6 bases from V and 6 from J, leaving 6 bases between them. The CDR3 length is 10 residues. Germline CDR1 and CDR2: SGDLS and YYNGEE. CDR3 loop: CASKGNGYTF. The CDR3 DNA is TGTGCCAGCAAGGGGAATGGCTACACCTTC.

The V and J genes are TRBV29-1 and TRBJ2-7; 16 nucleotides line up with TRBD2. The germline V gene has CDR1 SQVTM and CDR2 ANQGSEA. The V and J ends lost 7 bases and 5 bases, in that order; junction bases with no gene match: 5. The CDR3 has 14 amino acids. The DNA of the CDR3 is TGCAGCGGGTGGGGACTAGCGGGAGGGAACGAGCAGTACTTC. As protein: CSGWGLAGGNEQYF.

The J gene is TRBJ2-6, the V gene TRBV28; tentative D call: TRBD2 (6 bases). Looked up from germline, CDR1 is MDHEN and CDR2 is SYDVKM. Trimming shortened V by 5 bases and J by 4 bases, and 15 bases separated the two germline ends. The CDR3 extends over 16 amino acids. Here the CDR3 reads CASSPLRGSGANVLTF. The CDR3 DNA is TGTGCCAGCAGTCCACTTCGGGGGTCCGGGGCCAACGTCCTGACTTTC.

The chain couples TRBV5-1 to TRBJ2-5; 9 bases agree with TRBD2. V was clipped by 5 bases and J by 3 bases; unmatched bases: 5. Per the germline V gene, CDR1 is SGHRS and CDR2 is YFSETQ. CDR3 length: 14 residues. The DNA of the CDR3 is TGCGCCAGCAGATTGTCTAGCGGGGAAGAGACCCAGTACTTC. It specifies CASRLSSGEETQYF.

Only one count was recorded for this clone. The chain has TRBV28 and TRBJ2-7; D is undetermined. The V end was cut by 5 bases, the J end by 0 bases, with 14 bases between. Per the germline V gene, CDR1 is MDHEN and CDR2 is SYDVKM. The CDR3 has 15 amino acids. The CDR3 reads CASSTLPIFSYEQYF. The CDR3 DNA follows: TGTGCCAGCAGTACCCTGCCTATCTTCTCCTACGAGCAGTACTTC.

V is TRBV4-1 and J is TRBJ1-1; 7 bases fit TRBD1. This CDR3 has 14 amino acids. Trimming took 4 bases from V and 2 from J; bases not matched to a gene: 4. The V gene's germline CDR1 is MGHRA and CDR2 YSYEKL. The CDR3 region has the DNA TGCGCCAGCAGCCCGGGACAGACCAACACTGAAGCTTTCTTT. Residues: CASSPGQTNTEAFF.

V gene TRBV18 combines with J gene TRBJ2-3, with 9 positions matching TRBD2. With 3 bases clipped from V and 4 bases from J, the junction kept 2 bases outside the gene matches. Per germline, CDR1 KGHSH and CDR2 LQKENI. CDR3 size: 14 residues. The chain's CDR3 is CASSPAGGPDTQYF. The DNA for the CDR3 is TGTGCCAGCTCACCGGCGGGGGGGCCAGATACGCAGTATTTT.

CDR3 amino acids: CASSFPRTGGNTEAFF. Here the CDR3 DNA reads TGTGCCAGCAGTTTCCCAAGGACAGGGGGGAACACTGAAGCTTTCTTT. The rearrangement uses TRBV28 and TRBJ1-1; 10 bases match TRBD1. Germline V lookup: CDR1 MDHEN, CDR2 SYDVKM. This CDR3 spans 16 amino acids. V lost 3 bases to trimming and J lost 1 base; unmatched junction nucleotides: 5.

The chain couples TRBV2 to TRBJ1-2; no firm D call. Germline CDR1 SNHLY, CDR2 FYNNEI. The V gene lost 3 bases and the J gene lost 7 bases, with 12 bases spanning the gap. CDR3 length equals 13 residues. CDR3 loop: CASSEVGGFGYTF. CDR3 in DNA: TGTGCCAGCAGTGAGGTGGGAGGGTTTGGCTACACCTTC.

V is TRBV4-1 and J is TRBJ2-1, with 9 bases fitting TRBD2. With 4 bases clipped from V and 5 bases from J, the junction kept 12 bases outside the gene matches. Germline lookup yields CDR1 MGHRA and CDR2 YSYEKL. This CDR3 is 17 amino acids long. CDR3 coding DNA: TGCGCCAGCAGCCCCGAGGCGACTAGCGGTACCAACAATGAGCAGTTCTTC. Translating it yields CASSPEATSGTNNEQFF.

The chain has TRBV6-5 and TRBJ1-6; the match to TRBD1 covers 7 bases. CDR1 MNHEY and CDR2 SVGAGI come from the germline V gene. V was pared by 6 bases and J by 4 bases, with 6 bases of the junction left unmatched. The CDR3 consists of 15 residues. CDR3 DNA: TGTGCCAGCAGCCGGGGACAGATTTATAATTCACCCCTCCACTTT. This sequence encodes CASSRGQIYNSPLHF.

This clone was recorded once. CDR3 nucleotide sequence: TGTGCCACCAGCAGATACTTCGGGGGCACCGGGGAGCTGTTTTTT. It translates to CATSRYFGGTGELFF. The chain recombines TRBV15 with TRBJ2-2, with D tentatively TRBD2 (6 bases). The CDR3 loop spans 15 amino acids. CDR1 is LNHNV and CDR2 is YYDKDF in the germline V gene (reference sequence). V lost 2 bases, J lost 4 bases, and 11 bases lay in between.

V gene TRBV5-1 combines with J gene TRBJ2-1; tentatively, D is TRBD2 (5 bases). Trimming removed 4 bases from V and 0 bases from J, with 17 bases in between. The CDR3 is 17 residues long. Germline V gene lookup returns CDR1 SGHRS and CDR2 YFSETQ. CDR3 sequence (DNA): TGCGCCAGCAGCCAAGGACTGCTGTTGAGCTCCTACAATGAGCAGTTCTTC. Protein: CASSQGLLLSSYNEQFF.

This clone was counted once. V is TRBV18 and J is TRBJ2-1; 13 nucleotides line up with TRBD2. The CDR3 is 16 residues long. The trim removed 5 bases at V and 7 bases at J, leaving 8 bases unmatched. CDR1 is KGHSH and CDR2 is LQKENI in the germline V gene. The CDR3 protein is CASSKYGTSGANEQFF. For the CDR3, the DNA is TGTGCCAGCTCAAAATACGGGACTAGCGGGGCTAATGAGCAGTTCTTC.

This clone was recorded a few times. The chain carries TRBV4-1 and TRBJ1-1; weak D call: TRBD1 (5 bases). This CDR3 has 15 residues. Germline lookup yields CDR1 MGHRA and CDR2 YSYEKL. Trimming left V 0 bases short and J 1 base short, with 9 bases between. CDR3 region: CASSQEGGRNTEAFF. The CDR3 DNA is TGCGCCAGCAGCCAAGAGGGGGGAAGGAACACTGAAGCTTTCTTT.

The V gene is TRBV7-2, the J gene TRBJ1-5; D possibly corresponds to TRBD1 (6 bases). Trimming removed 5 bases from V and 6 bases from J, with 14 bases in between. This CDR3 has 14 amino acids. Looked up from germline, CDR1 is SGHTA and CDR2 is FQGNSA. CDR3 coding DNA: TGTGCCAGCAGCCGGAACAGGGATTTTCAGCCCCAGCATTTT. Protein sequence: CASSRNRDFQPQHF.

The genes are TRBV11-2 and TRBJ2-7; D ambiguous. In germline, CDR1 is SGHAT, CDR2 FQNNGV. Trimming took 6 bases from V and 0 from J, leaving 3 bases between them. The length of the CDR3 is 11 residues. The CDR3 loop reads CASRASYEQYF. Written as DNA, the CDR3 is TGTGCCAGCAGAGCCTCCTACGAGCAGTACTTC.

The genes are TRBV7-2 and TRBJ2-3; 13 bases line up with TRBD2. The CDR3 runs to 17 residues. The V segment lost 1 base and the J segment 5 bases; nucleotides outside the gene matches: 6. Germline values: CDR1 SGHTA, CDR2 FQGNSA. CDR3 region: CASSLVGLAGVGDTQYF. For the CDR3, the DNA is TGTGCCAGCAGCTTAGTAGGACTAGCGGGAGTTGGAGATACGCAGTATTTT. The variable domain in full, completed from reference TRBV7-2 and TRBJ2-3, reads GAGVSQSPSNKVTEKGKDVELRCDPISGHTALYWYRQSLGQGLEFLIYFQGNSAPDKSGLPSDRFSAERTGGSVSTLTIQRTQQEDSAVYLCASSLVGLAGVGDTQYFGPGTRLTVL.